These 26 T cell receptor beta chains came from one sample sequenced in a study of T cells after yellow fever vaccination. TCRdb passed the 5' RACE reads through MiXCR, listing each CDR3 protein once. The profile covers 100,000 to 150,000 distinct CDR3 sequences, with 7.4% appearing a single time and around 2.5% taken by the ten largest. Sequenced material: CD4+ T cells sorted from PBMCs, taken about 10 days after the first yellow fever vaccination. The source is a man between 18 and 35 years old who received the YFV17D yellow fever vaccine.

As to this clonotype: It may be a read error: a sequence one base away is much more abundant. This chain uses TRBV7-2 with TRBJ2-3; D unresolved. Germline V gene lookup returns CDR1 SGHTA and CDR2 FQGNSA. V lost 3 bases and J 0 bases, leaving 10 bases between the germline ends. This CDR3 comprises 15 residues. CDR3 nucleotide sequence: TGTGCCAGCAGCTTCGTGGCAGTGAGCACAGATACGCAGTATTTT. Encoded protein: CASSFVAVSTDTQYF. The full variable domain, with the rest looked up from reference TRBV7-2 and TRBJ2-3, is GAGVSQSPSNKVTEKGKDVELRCDPISGHTALYWYRQSLGQGLEFLIYFQGNSAPDKSGLPSDRFSAERTGGSVSTLTIQRTQQEDSAVYLCASSFVAVSTDTQYFGPGTRLTVL.

Many counts were recorded for this clonotype. The chain combines TRBV11-2 with TRBJ2-1; tentative D call: TRBD2 (5 bases). Germline V gene data show CDR1 as SGHAT and CDR2 as FQNNGV. The CDR3 runs to 13 residues. V was trimmed by 2 bases and J by 4 bases, leaving 6 bases between them. The CDR3 spells CASSLWEYNEQFF. Here the CDR3 DNA reads TGTGCCAGCAGCTTATGGGAGTACAATGAGCAGTTCTTC.

This clonotype was seen at least ten times. The V call is TRBV9, the J call TRBJ2-1, with 10 bases matching TRBD1. V lost 2 bases to trimming and J lost 5 bases; unmatched junction nucleotides: 4. CDR3 length equals 15 residues. Per the germline V gene, CDR1 is SGDLS and CDR2 is YYNGEE. CDR3 DNA sequence: TGTGCCAGCAGCGTTGCCGGACAGGGGGACAATGAGCAGTTCTTC. Its translation: CASSVAGQGDNEQFF.

A few counts support this clonotype. The rearrangement links TRBV6-5 to TRBJ1-2, with 8 bases identical to TRBD1. The CDR3 loop spans 18 amino acids. Germline V lookup: CDR1 MNHEY, CDR2 SVGAGI. With 0 bases clipped from V and 4 bases from J, the junction kept 13 bases outside the gene matches. CDR3 nucleotides: TGTGCCAGCAGTTACTCGACTTGGCCGGGACAGGAGGGCTATGGCTACACCTTC. Its translation is CASSYSTWPGQEGYGYTF.

Ten or more counts support this clonotype. The rearrangement joins TRBV21-1 to TRBJ2-3; TRBD1, the table's D call, was not compared with the DNA. TRBV21-1 is marked as a pseudogene. The CDR3 is 13 amino acids. CDR3 bases: TGTGCCAGCACCCAGGGATTTAATAATACGCAGTATTTT. Residues: CASTQGFNNTQYF.

Ten or more counts support this clonotype. This rearrangement joins TRBV7-2 to TRBJ2-3; the D is unclear. The CDR3 contains 13 residues. Germline assignment: CDR1 SGHTA and CDR2 FQGNSA. V shed 2 bases and J shed 11 bases, with 14 bases lying between them. CDR3 nucleotides: TGTGCCAGCAGCTTAATCGACGGGTCTGAGCAGTATTTT. Its protein product is CASSLIDGSEQYF.

This clonotype was counted a few times. The chain recombines TRBV10-3 with TRBJ1-6; no clear D gene. V shed 4 bases and J shed 5 bases, with 12 bases lying between them. Germline CDR1 is ENHRY and CDR2 is SYGVKD. The CDR3 is 15 residues long. Here the CDR3 DNA reads TGTGCCATCAGTGGAGGGAGAGTGGATAATTCACCCCTCCACTTT. Its protein is CAISGGRVDNSPLHF.

This clonotype was counted ten times or more. This rearrangement joins TRBV5-1 to TRBJ1-6, with 9 bases fitting TRBD1. Germline V CDR1 and CDR2: SGHRS, YFSETQ. V shed 3 bases and J 4 bases; nucleotides not matched to a gene: 2. This CDR3 is 15 amino acids long. DNA of the CDR3: TGCGCCAGCAGCTACGGGACAGGGTATAATTCACCCCTCCACTTT. It encodes CASSYGTGYNSPLHF.

This clonotype showed up many times. The chain links TRBV3-1 to TRBJ2-2; the match to TRBD2 covers 9 bases. V shed 0 bases, J shed 6 bases, and the junction held 11 bases outside the gene matches. Germline lookup yields CDR1 LGHDT and CDR2 YNNKEL (reference sequence). The CDR3 is 18 residues long. CDR3 bases: TGTGCCAGCAGCCAAGATCTTGGGCTAGCGGGGAGCGCCGGGGAGCTGTTTTTT. Its translation is CASSQDLGLAGSAGELFF.

The genes are TRBV2 and TRBJ2-7, with TRBD1 matching over 9 bases. This CDR3 is 13 amino acids long. V lost 1 base and J lost 7; bases outside the gene matches: 2. Per the germline V gene, CDR1 is SNHLY and CDR2 is FYNNEI. CDR3 sequence (DNA): TGTGCCAGCAGTGAAGGGGGACAGGGAGAGCAGTACTTC. Translation: CASSEGGQGEQYF.

This clonotype was counted once. A much larger clone sits a single nucleotide away, making a read error possible. The chain couples TRBV6-2 or TRBV6-3 to TRBJ1-5; the D is unclear. Trimming pared 2 bases from V and 3 bases from J, leaving 11 bases between. The CDR3 spans 15 residues. Germline loops: CDR1 MNHEY, CDR2 SVGEGT. This CDR3 is CASSYGPRANQPQHF. In DNA, the CDR3 is TGTGCCAGCAGTTACGGCCCCCGGGCCAATCAGCCCCAGCATTTT.

This clonotype was detected ten times or more. This chain uses TRBV7-2 with TRBJ2-7; D is perhaps TRBD2 (7 bases). V was pared by 5 bases and J by 0 bases, with 14 bases between. Per germline, CDR1 SGHTA and CDR2 FQGNSA. The CDR3 runs to 15 residues. The CDR3 reads CASSLRGGHSYEQYF. CDR3 coding DNA: TGTGCCAGCAGCCTAAGGGGGGGACACTCCTACGAGCAGTACTTC.

This clonotype was counted many times. The rearrangement joins TRBV4-1 to TRBJ2-7, with a tentative D call TRBD1 (5 bases). The germline V gene encodes CDR1 MGHRA and CDR2 YSYEKL. The ends were cut back, 0 bases at V and 2 bases at J, with 11 bases in the middle. The length of the CDR3 is 15 residues. The CDR3 nucleotides are TGCGCCAGCAGCCAAGATTCGACAGCGACCTACGAGCAGTACGTC. Its protein product is CASSQDSTATYEQYV.

This clonotype was observed a handful of times. The gene calls are TRBV12-3 or TRBV12-4 and TRBJ1-5; maybe TRBD1 (6 bases). This CDR3 has 16 amino acids. The V and J ends lost 6 bases and 4 bases respectively, with 19 bases between them. CDR3 region: CASSPNKGVGNQPQHF. The CDR3 nucleotides are TGTGCCAGCAGCCCCAACAAGGGGGTAGGGAATCAGCCCCAGCATTTT.

This clonotype was found many times. J is TRBJ1-6 and V is TRBV4-3, with a possible D match to TRBD1 (5 bases). The CDR3 totals 16 residues. Per germline, CDR1 LGHNA and CDR2 YSLEER. V dropped 2 bases and J dropped 10 bases, with 18 bases sitting between them. The CDR3 reads CASSQLLGGIGSPLHF. The CDR3 DNA sequence: TGCGCCAGCAGCCAACTCCTTGGGGGTATCGGCTCACCCCTCCACTTT.

V gene TRBV5-4 combines with J gene TRBJ1-6; D not certain. CDR1 and CDR2 (germline): SGHNT, YYREEE (reference sequence). V was cut by 1 base and J by 8 bases, with 13 bases left in between. The CDR3 is 15 residues long. The CDR3 loop is CASSLKVGSHSPLHF. In DNA form, the CDR3 reads TGTGCCAGCAGCTTGAAAGTAGGTTCCCATTCACCCCTCCACTTT.

This clonotype has just a few counts. The chain combines TRBV6-1 with TRBJ2-1; 13 bases match TRBD2. The CDR3 loop spans 15 amino acids. Germline V gives CDR1 MNHNS, CDR2 SASEGT. J gave up 7 bases and V 0 bases, and 0 bases lay outside the gene matches. CDR3 in amino acids: CASSEATSGRNEQFF. The CDR3 coding sequence is TGTGCCAGCAGTGAAGCGACTAGCGGGAGGAATGAGCAGTTCTTC.

This clonotype was observed at least ten times. The chain combines TRBV7-2 with TRBJ2-5; TRBD1 is a possible D gene (8 bases). The CDR3 has 14 amino acids. V lost 5 bases and J lost 9, with 19 bases in between. Germline assignment: CDR1 SGHTA and CDR2 FQGNSA. CDR3 region: CASSLGQGGTSQYF. CDR3 DNA: TGTGCCAGCAGCCTCGGACAGGGAGGGACGTCCCAGTACTTC. Supplemented by reference TRBV7-2 and TRBJ2-5, the full variable domain reads GAGVSQSPSNKVTEKGKDVELRCDPISGHTALYWYRQSLGQGLEFLIYFQGNSAPDKSGLPSDRFSAERTGGSVSTLTIQRTQQEDSAVYLCASSLGQGGTSQYFGPGTRLLVL.

In this sample, this clonotype turned up many times. The chain has TRBV7-3 and TRBJ1-6; a possible D gene is TRBD1 (5 bases). Germline V lookup: CDR1 SGHTA, CDR2 FQGTGA. The CDR3 is 15 amino acids. The germline V and J ends were trimmed by 6 bases and 3 bases, with 12 bases remaining between them. CDR3 sequence reads: CASSPEGHYNSPLHF. DNA for the CDR3: TGTGCCAGCAGTCCCGAGGGGCACTATAATTCACCCCTCCACTTT.

This clonotype was counted at least ten times. This rearrangement joins TRBV18 to TRBJ1-1; D not certain. Germline assignment: CDR1 KGHSH and CDR2 LQKENI. The length of the CDR3 is 17 residues. The ends were cut back, 2 bases at V and 0 bases at J, with 16 bases in the middle. The CDR3 DNA follows: TGTGCCAGCTCACCAAGGTGGGCTTTCCCCATGAACACTGAAGCTTTCTTT. Translated, it gives CASSPRWAFPMNTEAFF.

This clonotype was seen many times. The rearrangement uses TRBV20-1 and TRBJ2-1; D uncertain. The CDR3 loop spans 12 amino acids. Trimming removed 6 bases from V and 10 bases from J, with 16 bases in between. From germline, CDR1 is DFQATT and CDR2 SNEGSKA (reference sequence). CDR3: CSAGSARNEQFF. CDR3 sequence (DNA): TGCAGTGCGGGGTCGGCTCGTAACGAGCAGTTCTTC.

This clonotype was observed a handful of times. V gene TRBV5-6 combines with J gene TRBJ2-5; maybe TRBD2 (5 bases). V was shortened by 7 bases and J by 2 bases, with 9 bases between the two germline ends. Germline V gene lookup returns CDR1 SGHDT and CDR2 YYEEEE. The CDR3 is made up of 12 amino acids. DNA for the CDR3: TGTGCCAGCCGACGGGGACAAGAGACCCAGTACTTC. This encodes CASRRGQETQYF.

This clonotype was counted many times. The chain links TRBV25-1 to TRBJ2-5; perhaps TRBD1 as D (6 bases). The CDR3 has 13 amino acids. Trimming pared 4 bases from V and 3 bases from J, leaving 9 bases between. Germline lookup yields CDR1 MGHDK and CDR2 SYGVNS. As DNA, the CDR3 is TGTGCCAGCAGTGTGCCAGGGGAAGAGACCCAGTACTTC. Amino acid sequence: CASSVPGEETQYF.

This rearrangement joins TRBV5-5 to TRBJ2-2; D ambiguous. Germline lookup yields CDR1 SGHKS and CDR2 YYEKEE (reference sequence). The CDR3 runs 16 residues. V lost 0 bases to trimming and J lost 4 bases, with 13 bases between them. CDR3 nucleotide sequence: TGTGCCAGCAGCTTGGTGCCAAACTTTGCCACCGGGGAGCTGTTTTTT. This sequence encodes CASSLVPNFATGELFF.

This clonotype has at least ten counts. This chain uses TRBV5-1 with TRBJ2-2, with 7 positions matching TRBD2. Trimming removed 5 bases from V and 5 bases from J; junction bases left unmatched: 12. The CDR3 contains 16 residues. Germline V gene sequence: CDR1 SGHRS, CDR2 YFSETQ. The CDR3 sequence is CASRVAGVPFTGELFF. The CDR3 DNA sequence: TGCGCCAGCAGAGTCGCGGGGGTCCCATTTACCGGGGAGCTGTTTTTT. The complete variable domain, with remaining parts taken from reference TRBV5-1 and TRBJ2-2, reads KAGVTQTPRYLIKTRGQQVTLSCSPISGHRSVSWYQQTPGQGLQFLFEYFSETQRNKGNFPGRFSGRQFSNSRSEMNVSTLELGDSALYLCASRVAGVPFTGELFFGEGSRLTVL.

This clonotype has at least ten counts. The chain uses TRBV18 and TRBJ2-7; the D gene could be TRBD1 or TRBD2 (5 bases each). This CDR3 has 13 residues. V dropped 6 bases and J dropped 5 bases, with 14 bases sitting between them. Germline CDR1 is KGHSH and CDR2 is LQKENI. The CDR3 is CASSRPGTDEQYV. In nucleotides, the CDR3 is TGTGCCAGCTCCCGCCCAGGGACCGACGAGCAGTACGTC.